The rows below give T cell receptor beta chains drawn from one sample of a study of blood T cell repertoires in COVID-19. Clones were sequenced by immunoSEQ multiplex PCR, and TCRdb holds only the in-frame ones, with some missing. The sample has 85,000 to 100,000 clones; about 71% are singletons. The sequenced sample consisted of peripheral blood. The source of these receptors is a woman aged 55-70 years in a cohort sampled during active or convalescent COVID-19. The conserved cysteine and the conserved F or W are not part of the CDR3 here. Clone size is stated in some rows and not others, as once, few, many or a class when expanded.

NA	18	TRBV4-2	TRBJ2-7	ASSQDPVAGGRQSSYEQY
NA	12	TRBV28	TRBJ2-3	ASSTRLAADTQY
NA	13	TRBV5-1	TRBJ2-2	ASRVTSGGTGELF
NA	11	TRBV27	TRBJ1-2	ASSPGQGRVYT
few	12	TRBV28	TRBJ1-1	ASSFLRGDTEAF
NA	14	TRBV10-3	TRBJ2-4	AISRSGELDKNIQY
NA	14	TRBV5-1	TRBJ2-5	ASSLEGRRGGETQY
NA	12	TRBV12-5	TRBJ1-1	ASVILPGGREAF
NA	13	TRBV15	TRBJ2-1	ATSRGLASYNEQF
NA	16	TRBV18	TRBJ2-2	ASSLREAGGPNTGELF
NA	16	TRBV6-1	TRBJ1-5	ASSEVGQGWNSNQPQH
NA	13	TRBV5-5	TRBJ1-3	ASSFYRGPGNTIY
NA	14	TRBV28	TRBJ2-1	ASSFGGTGMNNEQF
few	11	TRBV27	TRBJ2-2	ASRDRGPGELF
NA	15	TRBV5-1	TRBJ2-2	ASTLGISASTPGELF
NA	14	TRBV5-1	TRBJ1-1	ASRTRGQARNTEAF
NA	13	TRBV7-8	TRBJ2-2	ASSFGARATGELF
NA	14	TRBV3-1/TRBV3-2	TRBJ2-7	ASSNRTSGDTYEQY
NA	9	TRBV7-9	TRBJ2-1	ASSLGQGQF
NA	12	TRBV7-9	TRBJ2-7	ASSLGLAHDEQY
NA	15	TRBV10-3	TRBJ2-3	ASARETAPLSADTQY
NA	14	TRBV4-3	TRBJ1-3	ASSQGQGSKGNTIY
few	12	TRBV3-1/TRBV3-2	TRBJ2-2	ASCSGVCTGELF
NA	13	TRBV2	TRBJ1-2	ASSLTGRFNYGYT
NA	13	TRBV29-1	TRBJ1-2	SVERTDRSNYGYT
NA	11	TRBV29-1	TRBJ1-4	SVLGGFNEKLF
NA	12	TRBV6-5	TRBJ1-4	ASSYAQRDEKLF
NA	15	TRBV7-9	TRBJ2-3	ASSTRQGTAGTDTQY
few	14	TRBV5-1	TRBJ1-4	ASSLGRQGDNEKLF
NA	10	TRBV7-9	TRBJ2-7	ASSRRSYEQY
NA	10	TRBV2	TRBJ2-3	ASRLRVDTQY
few	11	TRBV6-6	TRBJ2-7	ASSYTGRGEQY
NA	12	TRBV28	TRBJ1-4	ASSLGGGYEKLF
NA	14	TRBV28	TRBJ2-6	ASSSPGLTGANVLT
NA	11	TRBV11-3	TRBJ2-2	ASSLGSTGELF
NA	12	TRBV3-1/TRBV3-2	TRBJ2-5	ASSQDWEGETQY
NA	12	TRBV4-1	TRBJ2-5	ASSQPARMETQY
NA	13	TRBV5-1	TRBJ1-6	ASSPGQVDNSPLH
NA	12	TRBV27	TRBJ1-6	ASSDGGRNSPLH
NA	13	TRBV7-7	TRBJ2-3	ASSRSGRSTDTQY
NA	10	TRBV6-5	TRBJ1-2	ASSYAGGGYT
many	13	TRBV7-8	TRBJ1-4	ASSFSGNYNEKLF
NA	14	TRBV18	TRBJ2-7	ASSPLRNIPSYEQY
NA	13	TRBV11-3	TRBJ2-5	ASSLRTGIQETQY